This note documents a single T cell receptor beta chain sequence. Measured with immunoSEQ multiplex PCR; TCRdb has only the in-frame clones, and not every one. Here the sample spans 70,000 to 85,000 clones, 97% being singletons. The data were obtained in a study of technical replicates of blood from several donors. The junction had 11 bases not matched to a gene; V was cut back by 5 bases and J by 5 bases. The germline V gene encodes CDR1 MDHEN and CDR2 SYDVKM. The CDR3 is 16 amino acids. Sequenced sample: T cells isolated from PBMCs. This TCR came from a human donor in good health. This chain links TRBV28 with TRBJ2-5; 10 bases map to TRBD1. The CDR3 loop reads CASSNPGQGRGETQYF. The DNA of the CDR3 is TGTGCCAGCAGTAACCCGGGACAGGGGCGGGGGGAGACCCAGTACTTC. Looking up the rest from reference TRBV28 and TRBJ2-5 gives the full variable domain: DVKVTQSSRYLVKRTGEKVFLECVQDMDHENMFWYRQDPGLGLRLIYFSYDVKMKEKGDIPEGYSVSREKKERFSLILESASTNQTSMYLCASSNPGQGRGETQYFGPGTRLLVL.